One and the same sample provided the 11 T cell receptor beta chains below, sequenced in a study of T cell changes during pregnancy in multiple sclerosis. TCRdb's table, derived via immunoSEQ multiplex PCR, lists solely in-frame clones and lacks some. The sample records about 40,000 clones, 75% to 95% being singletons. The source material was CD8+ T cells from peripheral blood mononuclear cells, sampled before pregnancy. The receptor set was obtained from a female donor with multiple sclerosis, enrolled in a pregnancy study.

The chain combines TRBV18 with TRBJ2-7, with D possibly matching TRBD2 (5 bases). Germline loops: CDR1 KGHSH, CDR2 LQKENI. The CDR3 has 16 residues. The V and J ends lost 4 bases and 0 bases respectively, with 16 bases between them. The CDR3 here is CASSLHWTVSSYEQYF. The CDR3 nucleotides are TGTGCCAGCTCACTTCATTGGACTGTGAGCTCCTACGAGCAGTACTTC.

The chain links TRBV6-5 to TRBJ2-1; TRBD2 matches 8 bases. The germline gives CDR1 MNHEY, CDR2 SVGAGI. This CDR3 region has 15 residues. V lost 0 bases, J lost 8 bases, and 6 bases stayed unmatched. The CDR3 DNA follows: TGTGCCAGCAGTTACTCTTTCCGGGAGGGTGATGAGCAGTTCTTC. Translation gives CASSYSFREGDEQFF.

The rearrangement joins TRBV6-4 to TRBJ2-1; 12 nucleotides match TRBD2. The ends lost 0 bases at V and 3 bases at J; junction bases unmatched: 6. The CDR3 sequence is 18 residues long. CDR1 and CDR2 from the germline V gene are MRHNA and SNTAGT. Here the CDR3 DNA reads TGTGCCAGCAGTGACTCTAGGACTAGCGGGAAAAACTACAATGAGCAGTTCTTC. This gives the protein CASSDSRTSGKNYNEQFF.

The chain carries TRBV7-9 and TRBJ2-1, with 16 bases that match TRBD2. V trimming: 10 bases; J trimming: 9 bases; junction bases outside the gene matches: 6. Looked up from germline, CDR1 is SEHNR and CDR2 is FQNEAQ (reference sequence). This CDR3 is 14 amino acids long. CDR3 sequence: CAKGTSGRGGEQFF. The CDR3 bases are TGTGCCAAGGGGACTAGCGGGAGGGGGGGTGAGCAGTTCTTC.

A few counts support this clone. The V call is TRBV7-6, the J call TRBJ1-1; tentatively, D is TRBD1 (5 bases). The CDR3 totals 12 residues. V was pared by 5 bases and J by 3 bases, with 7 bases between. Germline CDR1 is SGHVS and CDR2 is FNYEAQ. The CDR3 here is CASSQGDTEAFF. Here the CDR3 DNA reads TGTGCCAGCAGCCAAGGGGACACTGAAGCTTTCTTT.

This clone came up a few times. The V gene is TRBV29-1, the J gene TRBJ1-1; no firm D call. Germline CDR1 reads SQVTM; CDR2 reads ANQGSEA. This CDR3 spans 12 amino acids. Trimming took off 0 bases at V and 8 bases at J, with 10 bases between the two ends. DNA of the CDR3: TGCAGCGTTGAAGAAAATGGGCAGGAAGCTTTCTTT. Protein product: CSVEENGQEAFF.

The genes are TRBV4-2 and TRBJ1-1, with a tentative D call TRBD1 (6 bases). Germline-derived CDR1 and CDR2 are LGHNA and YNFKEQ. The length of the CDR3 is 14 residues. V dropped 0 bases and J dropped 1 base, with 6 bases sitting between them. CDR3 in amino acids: CASSQEQGNTEAFF. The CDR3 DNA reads TGTGCCAGCAGCCAAGAACAGGGGAACACTGAAGCTTTCTTT.

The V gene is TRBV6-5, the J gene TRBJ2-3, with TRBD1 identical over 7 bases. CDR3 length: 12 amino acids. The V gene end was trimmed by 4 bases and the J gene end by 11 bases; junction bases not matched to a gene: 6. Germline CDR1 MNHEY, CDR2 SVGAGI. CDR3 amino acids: CASSSDREMQYF. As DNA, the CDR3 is TGTGCCAGCAGTTCCGACAGGGAGATGCAGTATTTT.

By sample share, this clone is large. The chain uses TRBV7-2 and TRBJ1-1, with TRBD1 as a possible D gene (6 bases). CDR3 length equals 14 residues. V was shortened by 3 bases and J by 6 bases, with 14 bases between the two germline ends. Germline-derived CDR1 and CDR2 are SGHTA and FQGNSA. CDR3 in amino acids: CASSFGDTISEAFF. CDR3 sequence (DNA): TGTGCCAGCAGCTTCGGGGACACCATATCTGAAGCTTTCTTT.

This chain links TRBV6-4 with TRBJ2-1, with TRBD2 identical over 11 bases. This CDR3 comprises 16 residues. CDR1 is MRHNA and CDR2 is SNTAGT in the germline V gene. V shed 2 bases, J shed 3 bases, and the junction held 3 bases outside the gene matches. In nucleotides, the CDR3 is TGTGCCAGCAGTGACACACTAGCGGGAGACTACAATGAGCAGTTCTTC. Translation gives CASSDTLAGDYNEQFF.

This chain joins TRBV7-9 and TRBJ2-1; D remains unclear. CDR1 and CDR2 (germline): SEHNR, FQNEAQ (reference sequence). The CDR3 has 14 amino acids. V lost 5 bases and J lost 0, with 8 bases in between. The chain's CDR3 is CASSPGISYNEQFF. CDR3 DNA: TGTGCCAGCAGCCCGGGTATCTCCTACAATGAGCAGTTCTTC.